This paragraph covers one TCR beta chain sequence. The antigen it binds to is not known. No much larger clonotype is one base removed from it; base qualities were not supplied. The sample comes from a study of cytomegalovirus exposure and HLA in healthy donors (dated by TCRdb to about 2017). About the investigation overall: An earlier analysis of roughly 500 of the donors reported 250 to 300 Gb of sequence data and 117 million unique TCR beta sequences obtained from some 200 million T cells. The study profiled the T cell repertoires of hundreds of subjects by immunosequencing and related them to cytomegalovirus serostatus. In an earlier analysis of 587 of the donors, high-throughput TCR beta sequencing was used to judge whether each TCR beta V gene segment behaved as functional or pseudogenic. On average, roughly 240,000 unique TCR beta nucleotide sequences were sequenced per donor among fewer than 500 genotyped donors of the cohort, with roughly 18% of those sequences being non-productive. The aim of the study was to test whether cataloging public T cell receptors could identify signatures of past pathogen exposure. The genetic ancestry cluster associated with self-reported Caucasian donors included 80% to 90% of the approximately 430 genotyped donors. Donor age, sex, ethnicity and CMV serostatus were compiled together with the repertoire data. About five DR-DQ haplotypes were handled as single units for association and clustering, since linkage in the cohort was strong. Both class I and class II loci were covered by HLA typing, at four-digit resolution. A later genetic analysis took genome-wide SNP genotypes for about 60% of the roughly 670 donors and used that subset as a discovery cohort. In addition to the first cohort of around 670 subjects, a separate validation cohort of approximately 120 different subjects was used. A later analysis re-examined previously published TCR beta repertoires from more than 550 donors and added high-resolution HLA genotyping to investigate patterns of TCR occurrence. An early release that covered more than 550 HLA-typed donors contained around 300 gigabases of sequencing data and 65 million to 100 million unique TCR sequences. To predict cytomegalovirus infection status, the study brought together high-throughput TCR immunosequencing, statistical association of individual TCRs with disease status, and machine learning. In the later analysis, no new phenotypic data were used to find candidate immune exposures; instead, reliance was placed on TCR beta sequences and their occurrence across donors. The number of donors typed differed by locus, with about 620-630 for A, B, C, DRB1 and DQB1, around 500 for DQA1, approximately 570 for DPA1, and around 450 for DPB1. All discovery cohort repertoires had been generated on a single sequencing platform.

The cohort was made up of approximately 670 healthy bone marrow donors. At the time of sampling, all cohort members were nominally healthy, though unrecorded immune exposures were likely present. The donor tested CMV seronegative, placing the donor among the 350 to 400 seronegative members of the cohort. A peripheral blood sample was collected from each donor, and TCR beta sequencing was performed on peripheral blood mononuclear cells. The Qiagen DNeasy Blood Extraction Kit was used to extract genomic DNA from the blood cell samples. What the work shows at the level of the full study, not this receptor alone: According to a later analysis, TCR association rates differed among HLA loci, with DRB1 alleles showing the most associated TCRs and HLA-C alleles showing the fewest. The authors suggested that the approach could potentially be generalized to other disease states and immunological phenotypes. Because HLA typing was missing for some donors at each locus, association tests included only the typed subset. The study listed approximately 160 TCR beta chains as associated with cytomegalovirus. While some public TCRs were present in many individuals, most TCR sequences turned up only very rarely across donors. The classifier was reported to diagnose cytomegalovirus status with high specificity and sensitivity in both the original and validation cohorts. A later analysis reported that several top co-occurrence clusters appeared linked to parvovirus B19, influenza, CMV and Epstein-Barr virus. Assigning TCR associations to individual alleles was difficult when HLA alleles, especially DR and DQ, strongly co-occurred. A cluster of highly shared sequence variants was judged likely to be a technical artifact of the sequencing pipeline. Roughly uniform sequencing depth across donors was assumed in presence/absence analyses, although this assumption may not hold. Specific HLA alleles were associated with roughly 17,000 TCR beta sequences at a false discovery rate of 0.05 in a later analysis. Linkage disequilibrium might explain the correlated functional status among segregating V segments, but an unknown experimental factor could not be excluded. The only immune exposure information available for the cohort was CMV serostatus. Only TCR beta chains were sequenced in this cohort, and the absence of alpha or paired-chain data limited detectable features. Most CMV-associated TCR beta chains appeared to be HLA-restricted in a later analysis, and the HLA associations seemed to be driven largely by CMV exposure. Because the 87-base-pair reads could not distinguish some IMGT-functional V segments, including TRBV6-2 and TRBV6-3, those segments were excluded. Compared with the approximately 720-donor mean, donors in an Asian-associated ancestry cluster had fewer N-insertions in productive TCRs, according to a later genetic analysis. In an earlier analysis of some 500 of the donors, most TCR beta V segments were observed in productive rearrangements about 90% or about 30% of the time, broadly matching IMGT annotations. Three of the identified cytomegalovirus-associated TCR beta chains were confirmed in vitro to be specific for cytomegalovirus antigens. About 17 rarely observed V segments, including chromosome 9 orphons, were excluded from the earlier analysis of about 610 of the donors because counts were too low. A later analysis found that HLA-associated TCR beta chains were more clonally expanded and had lower generation probabilities than equally common non-associated chains. A further reported finding was that TCR beta sequences accurately predicted the HLA-A and HLA-B alleles for most subjects in the first cohort. In a later genetic analysis, a missense DCLRE1C variant was associated with V-gene and J-gene trimming of TCR beta chains, and the association was replicated in an independent cohort.

Between the V and J ends, shortened by 5 bases and 1 base respectively, the junction contains 8 bases. The germline V gene supplies CDR1 SGHTA and CDR2 FQGNSA. From its cysteine to its phenylalanine, the CDR3 spans 13 amino acids. Only CDR3 DNA is held: 39 bases, read in frame from base 1. Receptor amplification or capture employed the immunoSEQ multiplex PCR assay. A mixture of 60 forward primers for TCR Vbeta segments and 13 reverse primers for TCR Jbeta segments was used in the multiplex PCR. The CDR3 region of rearranged TCR beta genes was amplified from genomic DNA with a multiplex PCR assay. The Illumina HiSeq System was used to sequence the amplified TCR beta libraries as 87-base-pair reads. The original methods were these. Across the 666 repertoires, a later analysis counted 78 million or so unique TCR beta chains, roughly 11 million of which were shared by at least two donors. Raw reads were error-corrected and collapsed into unique sequences with a nearest-neighbor algorithm that merged closely related sequences to remove PCR and sequencing errors. V, D and J gene segments were assigned by aligning CDR3 sequences to IMGT reference sequences. For a sequence to be retained, a match of at least six nucleotides to both a V gene segment and a J gene segment was required. A rearrangement was called productive if the CDR3 had no stop codons and remained in frame with V and J, and every other rearrangement was called non-productive. Following IMGT convention, CDR3 was defined as the stretch from the second conserved V-encoded cysteine to the conserved J-encoded phenylalanine. In an earlier analysis of roughly 580 of the donors, sequences lacking an unambiguous match to a single V gene segment were excluded. In an earlier analysis of more than 500 of the donors, a V segment was called functional when productive rearrangements were above 56.7%, and segregating when the standard deviation between donors exceeded 5%. A statistical classification framework was developed to diagnose cytomegalovirus status using the catalog of TCR beta chain sequences. In a later analysis, TCR nucleotide sequences were compared against IMGT/GENE-DB human TR gene sequences so that V and J genes could be assigned. A later analysis assigned CDR3 sequences and most-parsimonious VDJ recombination scenarios with the TCRdist pipeline. A later analysis defined each TCR beta chain by its CDR3 amino acid sequence plus V-gene family, and excluded reads lacking a unique V-gene family. As a way to deal with suspected cross-contamination and a sequencing artifact, a later analysis dropped 450 to 700 nucleotide sequences that were highly shared and had low generation probability. For each public chain, a later analysis derived a clonal expansion index from normalized ranks of inferred template counts within each repertoire. Generation probabilities in a later analysis came from a VDJ recombination model fitted to out-of-frame rearrangements, and those results were checked against IGoR. In a later analysis, hypergeometric tests were used to score TCR-TCR, TCR-HLA and TCR-CMV co-occurrence, with a repertoire-size bias correction applied to TCR pairs. A later analysis estimated false discovery rates by permuting HLA or CMV assignments 20 times. In a later analysis, co-occurring TCRs were grouped with DBSCAN, and TCRdist sequence similarity was added when clustering was performed within HLA-allele-positive subsets. Repertoires with fewer than 30,000 or more than 120,000 public chains were left out of co-occurrence clustering, as were a few repertoires with anomalous nucleotide sharing. TCRdb took over this immuneACCESS table, retaining in-frame rearrangements with V and J assigned. Such tables are incomplete; in checked studies, under half of the missing clones stem from an unresolved V gene, and the remainder is unexplained. V, J and clone size reflect that table, while D and trimming were determined from the DNA. Here the sample has more than 95,000 clones; almost 70% occur a single time. Clones ranked in the top ten supply 3.2% of the sample.

The rearranged chain carries TRBV7-2 and TRBJ1-1, and the D gene may be TRBD1, 6 bases matching. Sequencing was carried out using PBMCs. This receptor was obtained from a man aged 25-40 years in good health and CMV-seronegative. The nucleotide sequence reads as follows: TGTGCCAGCAGCGGGACAAGGAACACTGAAGCTTTCTTT. Its protein product is CASSGTRNTEAFF. Reference TRBV7-2 and TRBJ1-1 proteins supply the regions before and after the CDR3; the full variable domain is: GAGVSQSPSNKVTEKGKDVELRCDPISGHTALYWYRQSLGQGLEFLIYFQGNSAPDKSGLPSDRFSAERTGGSVSTLTIQRTQQEDSAVYLCASSGTRNTEAFFGQGTRLTVV.